These 12 T cell receptor beta chains were all obtained from the same sample, sequenced in a study of blood T cell repertoires in COVID-19. Here immunoSEQ multiplex PCR was the method, and the copy in TCRdb shows in-frame clones only, minus some. The sample lists nearly 25,000 clones, 80% to 85% occurring once. Sequenced material: peripheral blood. These receptors originate from a man aged 70-80 years with acute or convalescent COVID-19.

This CDR3 reads CASSFSRVQFF. Here the CDR3 DNA reads TGTGCCAGCAGTTTTAGCAGGGTGCAGTTCTTC. The rearrangement uses TRBV12-3 or TRBV12-4 and TRBJ2-1; tentatively, D is TRBD1 (5 bases). Trimming took 3 bases from V and 12 from J, leaving 9 bases between them. The CDR3 length is 11 residues.

CDR3 amino acids: CAWRKAGGTNTGELFF. The CDR3 DNA sequence: TGTGCCTGGAGGAAAGCGGGGGGAACCAACACCGGGGAGCTGTTTTTT. The J gene is TRBJ2-2, the V gene TRBV30; 9 positions agree with TRBD2. There are 16 residues in the CDR3. Germline trimming cut 3 bases from V and 2 bases from J; bases unmatched to any gene: 7. Germline V gene lookup returns CDR1 GTSNPN and CDR2 SVGIG (reference sequence).

This chain joins TRBV19 and TRBJ1-1; 9 bases map to TRBD1. Germline CDR1 is LNHDA and CDR2 is SQIVND (reference sequence). The CDR3 is made up of 13 amino acids. J gave up 3 bases and V 9 bases, and 5 bases lay outside the gene matches. The CDR3 loop is CASEQGAYTEAFF. CDR3 coding DNA: TGTGCCAGCGAACAGGGGGCCTACACTGAAGCTTTCTTT.

The chain combines TRBV5-1 with TRBJ2-2, with D unclear. Germline values: CDR1 SGHRS, CDR2 YFSETQ. Trimming removed 5 bases at V and 4 bases at J, with 6 bases between. There are 12 residues in the CDR3. The CDR3 here is CASSVGTGELFF. The CDR3 nucleotides read TGCGCCAGCAGTGTCGGCACCGGGGAGCTGTTTTTT.

This chain uses TRBV6-6 with TRBJ2-5; 7 bases fit TRBD2. Per germline, CDR1 MNHNY and CDR2 SVGAGI (reference sequence). V dropped 2 bases and J dropped 5; count of bases not matched to a gene: 8. The CDR3 consists of 15 residues. The CDR3 sequence: CASSYGGGRAETQYF. The CDR3 DNA is TGTGCCAGCAGTTACGGAGGCGGGAGAGCTGAGACCCAGTACTTC.

The rearrangement links TRBV18 to TRBJ2-1; TRBD1 is a possible D gene (5 bases). CDR1 and CDR2 from the germline V gene are KGHSH and LQKENI. Trimming took 4 bases from V and 5 from J, leaving 12 bases between them. This CDR3 has 14 residues. CDR3: CASSLWGDNNEQFF. Here the CDR3 DNA reads TGTGCCAGCTCACTCTGGGGCGACAACAATGAGCAGTTCTTC.

The DNA of the CDR3 is TGTGCCAGCACCGTGGACAGTCCCCTAGACAATGAGCAGTTCTTC. Protein: CASTVDSPLDNEQFF. The chain employs TRBV6-5 and TRBJ2-1, with TRBD1 as a possible D gene (6 bases). V lost 7 bases and J 5 bases, leaving 18 bases between the germline ends. Germline CDR1 is MNHEY and CDR2 is SVGAGI. The CDR3 extends over 15 amino acids.

J is TRBJ1-1 and V is TRBV7-2; the match to TRBD1 covers 10 bases. Germline-derived CDR1 and CDR2 are SGHTA and FQGNSA. V lost 4 bases, J lost 8 bases, and 7 bases stayed unmatched. The CDR3 totals 14 residues. The CDR3 protein is CASSSRDRGREAFF. The CDR3 DNA is TGTGCCAGCAGCTCCCGGGACAGGGGCAGAGAAGCTTTCTTT.

The chain carries TRBV9 and TRBJ2-2; the match to TRBD1 covers 12 bases. The CDR3 sequence is 18 residues long. Germline values: CDR1 SGDLS, CDR2 YYNGEE. With V trimmed by 9 bases and J by 4 bases, 16 bases remained unmatched. CDR3 residues: CATSGTGGAGAGTGELFF. CDR3 nucleotide sequence: TGTGCCACCTCCGGGACAGGGGGCGCGGGCGCGGGCACCGGGGAGCTGTTTTTT.

J is TRBJ1-2 and V is TRBV7-9, with D possibly matching TRBD1 (5 bases). The V gene's germline CDR1 is SEHNR and CDR2 FQNEAQ (reference sequence). This CDR3 is 14 amino acids long. Trimming removed 4 bases at V and 4 bases at J, with 13 bases between. The CDR3 nucleotides are TGTGCCAGCAGCTCTCAGGGATTGGGCTATGGCTACACCTTC. As protein: CASSSQGLGYGYTF.

J is TRBJ2-5 and V is TRBV7-2, with no clear D. This CDR3 spans 13 amino acids. V was cut by 3 bases and J by 4 bases, with 9 bases left in between. Per the germline V gene, CDR1 is SGHTA and CDR2 is FQGNSA. Written as DNA, the CDR3 is TGTGCCAGCAGCTTTTTGCCCAGAGAGACCCAGTACTTC. This translates into CASSFLPRETQYF.

This chain uses TRBV9 with TRBJ1-1; D ambiguous. The germline gives CDR1 SGDLS, CDR2 YYNGEE. Trimming removed 0 bases at V and 1 base at J, with 10 bases between. The CDR3 totals 15 residues. The CDR3 spells CASSVGALGNTEAFF. DNA of the CDR3: TGTGCCAGCAGCGTAGGGGCGTTGGGGAACACTGAAGCTTTCTTT. Combining the CDR3 with reference TRBV9 and TRBJ1-1 gives the whole variable domain DSGVTQTPKHLITATGQRVTLRCSPRSGDLSVYWYQQSLDQGLQFLIQYYNGEERAKGNILERFSAQQFPDLHSELNLSSLELGDSALYFCASSVGALGNTEAFFGQGTRLTVV.